This is a list of T cell receptor beta chains from one sample in a study of T cell repertoires in aging, cancer and after chemotherapy. MiXCR, applied by TCRdb to the multiplex PCR reads, yields one record per CDR3 protein. The sample consists of roughly 5,200 distinct CDR3 sequences, approximately 30% of them appearing once. The sample consisted of blood. The receptors were gathered from a human donor in good health. CDR3s include the opening cysteine and the closing phenylalanine or tryptophan. D genes are given only for firm matches. Rows give clone size only sometimes, using once, few, many, or a class for an expanded clone.

- - TRBJ1-1 TRBV18 CASSPSGDLEYTEAFF TGTGCCAGCTCACCTTCAGGGGATTTGGAGTACACTGAAGCTTTCTTT
- medium-sized TRBJ2-2 TRBV5-4 CASSLAGVGTGELFF TGTGCCAGCAGCTTGGCAGGGGTCGGCACCGGGGAGCTGTTTTTT
TRBD1 medium-sized TRBJ2-5 TRBV19 CASSISQGVETQYF TGTGCCAGTAGTATCTCTCAGGGGGTTGAGACCCAGTACTTC
- medium-sized TRBJ2-1 TRBV19 CASSRLGGHNEQFF TGTGCCAGTAGCCGACTGGGCGGTCACAATGAGCAGTTCTTC
TRBD2 few TRBJ2-1 TRBV10-3 CAISDPSGRVLNEQFF TGTGCCATCAGTGACCCTAGCGGGAGAGTTTTGAATGAGCAGTTCTTC
- few TRBJ1-6 TRBV30 CAWSGGSYNSPLHF TGTGCCTGGAGTGGTGGCTCCTATAATTCACCCCTCCACTTT
TRBD1 medium-sized TRBJ1-4 TRBV19 CASSPRTGYNEKLFF TGTGCCAGTAGTCCTCGGACAGGCTATAATGAAAAACTGTTTTTT
TRBD1 - TRBJ2-1 TRBV6-1 CASSRTGADNEQFF TGTGCCAGCAGCCGGACAGGGGCAGACAATGAGCAGTTCTTC
- - TRBJ1-2 TRBV20-1 CSARDGGYGYTF TGCAGTGCTAGAGATGGGGGTTATGGCTACACCTTC
TRBD1 few TRBJ2-3 TRBV5-1 CASSRGDRGGGTDTQYF TGCGCCAGCAGCAGAGGGGACAGGGGAGGTGGCACAGATACGCAGTATTTT
- few TRBJ1-2 TRBV14 CASSQGQGRYYGYTF TGTGCCAGCAGCCAAGGGCAGGGGAGGTACTATGGCTACACCTTC
- - TRBJ1-6 TRBV12-3/TRBV12-4 CASRAGTPNPLHF TGTGCCAGCAGAGCCGGGACCCCCAACCCCCTCCACTTT
- - TRBJ2-3 TRBV24-1 CATRGTGGDTQYF TGTGCCACCAGGGGGACTGGGGGAGATACGCAGTATTTT
TRBD1 few TRBJ2-7 TRBV6-2/TRBV6-3 CASSSFAGTGADYEQYF TGTGCCAGCAGCTCGTTCGCCGGGACAGGGGCTGACTACGAGCAGTACTTC
TRBD1 medium-sized TRBJ2-3 TRBV30 CAWGPGQGAAQYF TGTGCCTGGGGACCGGGACAGGGGGCTGCGCAGTATTTT
TRBD2 - TRBJ2-7 TRBV11-1 CASSPLAGEQYF TGTGCCAGCAGCCCACTAGCGGGAGAGCAGTACTTC
- large TRBJ2-1 TRBV11-1 CASSSETYYNEQFF TGTGCCAGCAGCTCCGAAACCTATTACAATGAGCAGTTCTTC
TRBD2 - TRBJ2-1 TRBV30 CAWSAGLAADNEQFF TGTGCCTGGAGTGCGGGACTAGCGGCTGACAATGAGCAGTTCTTC
TRBD1 - TRBJ2-7 TRBV7-9 CASSLAWDSYEQYF TGTGCCAGCAGCTTAGCGTGGGACAGTTACGAGCAGTACTTC
- - TRBJ1-1 TRBV12-3/TRBV12-4 CASSFWASSNTEAFF TGTGCCAGCAGTTTTTGGGCCAGTTCCAACACTGAAGCTTTCTTT
TRBD1 few TRBJ1-5 TRBV12-3/TRBV12-4 CASSPGQGASNQPQHF TGTGCCAGCAGTCCGGGACAGGGGGCAAGCAATCAGCCCCAGCATTTT
- large TRBJ2-7 TRBV29-1 CSVVFSAGTRDEQYF TGCAGCGTTGTTTTCTCGGCAGGGACGAGGGACGAGCAGTACTTC
TRBD1 medium-sized TRBJ2-7 TRBV15 CATSRGDRGRGEQYF TGTGCCACCAGCAGAGGGGACAGGGGGCGTGGCGAGCAGTACTTC
TRBD1 - TRBJ1-1 TRBV30 CAWSVQGTREAFF TGTGCCTGGAGTGTACAGGGGACCCGTGAAGCTTTCTTT
- - TRBJ1-4 TRBV6-5 CASSSLQGEKLFF TGTGCCAGCAGTTCTCTCCAGGGTGAAAAACTGTTTTTT
TRBD1 - TRBJ1-2 TRBV6-5 CASGAGQDTYGYTF TGTGCCAGCGGAGCGGGACAGGATACTTATGGCTACACCTTC
TRBD2 large TRBJ2-3 TRBV30 CAWSPGLAGVFDTQYF TGTGCCTGGAGCCCCGGACTAGCGGGAGTCTTCGATACGCAGTATTTT
- - TRBJ1-1 TRBV18 CASSPILMNTEAFF TGTGCCAGCTCACCTATTCTTATGAACACTGAAGCTTTCTTT